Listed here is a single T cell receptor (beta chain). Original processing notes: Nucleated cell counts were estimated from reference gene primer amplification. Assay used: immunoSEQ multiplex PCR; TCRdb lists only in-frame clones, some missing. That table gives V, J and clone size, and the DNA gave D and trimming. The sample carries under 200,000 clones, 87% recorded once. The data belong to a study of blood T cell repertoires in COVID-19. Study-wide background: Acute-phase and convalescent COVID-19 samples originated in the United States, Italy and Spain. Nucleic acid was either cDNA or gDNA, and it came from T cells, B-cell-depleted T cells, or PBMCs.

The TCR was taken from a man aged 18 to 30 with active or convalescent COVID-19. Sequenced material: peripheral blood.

The CDR3 sequence: CASSDRGTNTQYF. In nucleotides, the CDR3 is TGTGCCAGCTCTGACAGGGGGACCAATACGCAGTATTTT. This chain links TRBV19 with TRBJ2-3; TRBD1 aligns across 9 bases. J was trimmed by 7 bases and V by 9 bases; bases with no gene match: 8. The CDR3 is 13 residues long. Per the germline V gene, CDR1 is LNHDA and CDR2 is SQIVND (reference sequence).